This T cell receptor beta chain was obtained from a study of blood T cell repertoires in COVID-19. Data came from immunoSEQ multiplex PCR; TCRdb stores just in-frame clones and leaves some out. The table includes more than 95,000 clones, about 81% detected once. The CDR3 is 15 amino acids. Germline lookup yields CDR1 LNHDA and CDR2 SQIVND (reference sequence). Trimming stripped 5 bases from V and 2 bases from J, with 15 bases between. The sample consisted of peripheral blood. The clonotype originates from a man older than 75 with acute or convalescent COVID-19. This chain links TRBV19 with TRBJ2-5, with D unclear. CDR3 loop: CASSQVKHPQETQYF. CDR3 in DNA: TGTGCCAGTAGTCAGGTGAAACATCCACAAGAGACCCAGTACTTC.